This T cell receptor (beta chain) comes out of a study of blood T cell repertoires in COVID-19 (dated by TCRdb to the early 2020s). At the level of the whole study: Samples covering the acute and convalescent phases of COVID-19 were provided by collaborators in the United States, Italy and Spain. Where HLA class I and class II types were available, the types were taken from metadata supplied by the sample provider, not from assay-based typing. The prospective study material was composed of cDNA or gDNA derived from T cells, B-cell-depleted T cells, or PBMCs. Subjects who had been exposed to COVID-19, were actively infected with it, or had recovered from it provided the deeply sampled blood TCRbeta repertoires that made up the dataset. A de-identified subject ID, COVID-19 status, age in years and sex were almost always included in the sample metadata. Samples came from the ongoing ImmuneRACE study (first 160 participants) plus 1,254 subjects from 6 global collaborators. The repertoires were released in a freely available public database meant as a resource for research on the immune response to SARS-CoV-2. The study at large found these results: The amount of clinical and demographic metadata varied by source and participant and was provided uncurated.

Participants in the prospective study were enrolled through a virtual design, were aged about 18 to 90 years, and lived in roughly 24 United States geographic areas. Cohort assignment in the prospective study relied on participant-reported clinical history from a screening survey and a study questionnaire. Recovered participants in ImmuneRACE Cohort 3 were defined as having two consecutive negative NP/OP PCR tests, clearance from a healthcare professional, or resolution of symptoms. In the prospective study, whole blood, serum and a nasopharyngeal or oropharyngeal swab were collected from each participant by mobile phlebotomists. Additional blood draws and questionnaires over an approximately 2-month period could optionally be provided by prospective study participants. Blood samples from the prospective study were shipped frozen or at room temperature prior to DNA extraction. Comments on this clone: The antigen it recognizes is unknown. The sample holds no much larger clone one base away, and base qualities are not on file.

The CDR3 contains 15 residues, cysteine and phenylalanine counted. The read is trimmed to its CDR3 DNA, 45 bases read in frame from base 1. CDR1 and CDR2 were assigned from the germline V gene as MNHEY and SVGAGI. Unmatched junction bases come to 4, with V trimmed by 6 bases and J by 2 bases. The immunoSEQ Assay, a bias-controlled multiplex PCR, was used to amplify TCRbeta CDR3 regions from genomic DNA. The published analysis was carried out like this. The number of nucleated cells in each sample was estimated by amplification of reference gene primers within the assay. To quantify the absolute abundance of each unique TCRbeta CDR3 rearrangement, sequence reads were collapsed and filtered. For each sample, productive Simpson clonality was calculated by taking the square root of Simpson's diversity index across productive rearrangements. As stored in TCRdb, this immuneACCESS dataset retains in-frame rearrangements with V and J assigned. A fraction of the clones does not appear; measured against another copy, unresolved V genes explain less than half of the discrepancy, and the remainder lacks a known reason. That table is the source of V, J and clone size, and D and trimming were worked out from the DNA. Across this sample there are approximately 170,000 clones, with over 75% seen only once. Jointly, the top ten make up approximately 5.4% of the sample.

Recombination linked TRBV6-5 to TRBJ2-2; TRBD1 matches 9 bases in the middle. The material sequenced was PBMCs or T cells enriched from blood (not recorded which). The sequence was obtained from a man in his forties who had recovered from COVID-19. The DNA sequence is as follows: TGTGCCAGCAGGCCGGGACAGGGAAACACCGGGGAGCTGTTTTTT. This gives the protein CASRPGQGNTGELFF.